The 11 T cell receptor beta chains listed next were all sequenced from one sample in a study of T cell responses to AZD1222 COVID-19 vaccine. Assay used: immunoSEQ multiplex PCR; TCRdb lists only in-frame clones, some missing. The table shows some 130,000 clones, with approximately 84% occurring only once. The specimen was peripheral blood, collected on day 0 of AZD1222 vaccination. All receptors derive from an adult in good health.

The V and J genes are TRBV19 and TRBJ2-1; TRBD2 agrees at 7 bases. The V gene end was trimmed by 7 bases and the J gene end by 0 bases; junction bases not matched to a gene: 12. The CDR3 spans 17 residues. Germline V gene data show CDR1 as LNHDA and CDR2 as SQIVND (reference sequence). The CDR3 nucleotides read TGTGCCAGTACCTTCAGGGAGGGCAAGAGCTCCTACAATGAGCAGTTCTTC. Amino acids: CASTFREGKSSYNEQFF. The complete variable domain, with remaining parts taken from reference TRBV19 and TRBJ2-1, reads DGGITQSPKYLFRKEGQNVTLSCEQNLNHDAMYWYRQDPGQGLRLIYYSQIVNDFQKGDIAEGYSVSREKKESFPLTVTSAQKNPTAFYLCASTFREGKSSYNEQFFGPGTRLTVL.

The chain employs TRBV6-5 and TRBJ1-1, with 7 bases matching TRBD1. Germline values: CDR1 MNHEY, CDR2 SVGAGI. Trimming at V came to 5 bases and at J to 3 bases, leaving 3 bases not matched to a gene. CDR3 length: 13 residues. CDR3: CASSRDRYTEAFF. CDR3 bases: TGTGCCAGCAGTCGGGACAGATACACTGAAGCTTTCTTT.

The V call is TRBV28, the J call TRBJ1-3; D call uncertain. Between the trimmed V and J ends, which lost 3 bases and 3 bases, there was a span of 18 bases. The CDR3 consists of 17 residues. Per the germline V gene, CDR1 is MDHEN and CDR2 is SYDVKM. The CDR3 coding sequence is TGTGCCAGCAGTTTGGAGACTGGCCGGGAGGATGGAAACACCATATATTTT. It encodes CASSLETGREDGNTIYF. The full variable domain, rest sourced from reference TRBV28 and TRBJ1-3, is DVKVTQSSRYLVKRTGEKVFLECVQDMDHENMFWYRQDPGLGLRLIYFSYDVKMKEKGDIPEGYSVSREKKERFSLILESASTNQTSMYLCASSLETGREDGNTIYFGEGSWLTVV.

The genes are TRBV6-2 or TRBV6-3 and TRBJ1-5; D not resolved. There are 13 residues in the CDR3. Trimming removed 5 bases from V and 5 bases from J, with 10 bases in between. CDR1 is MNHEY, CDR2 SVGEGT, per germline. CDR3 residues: CASSSYRHQPQHF. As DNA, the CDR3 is TGTGCCAGCAGTAGCTACAGACATCAGCCCCAGCATTTT.

CDR3 region: CASSEVTVSNQPQHF. The CDR3 DNA sequence: TGTGCCAGCAGTGAAGTTACAGTTAGCAATCAGCCCCAGCATTTT. J is TRBJ1-5 and V is TRBV6-1; D gene ambiguous. V was cut by 1 base and J by 0 bases, with 7 bases left in between. The CDR3 sequence is 15 residues long. CDR1 is MNHNS, CDR2 SASEGT, per germline.

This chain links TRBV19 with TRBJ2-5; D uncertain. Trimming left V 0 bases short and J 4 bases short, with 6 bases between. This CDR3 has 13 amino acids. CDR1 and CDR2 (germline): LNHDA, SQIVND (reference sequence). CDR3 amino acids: CASSIDEGETQYF. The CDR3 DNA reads TGTGCCAGTAGTATAGATGAAGGAGAGACCCAGTACTTC.

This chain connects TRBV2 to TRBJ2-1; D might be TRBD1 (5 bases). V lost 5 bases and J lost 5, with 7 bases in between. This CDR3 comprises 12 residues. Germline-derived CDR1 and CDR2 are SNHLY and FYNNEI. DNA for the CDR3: TGTGCCAGCAGTAAACAGGACAATGAGCAGTTCTTC. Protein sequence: CASSKQDNEQFF. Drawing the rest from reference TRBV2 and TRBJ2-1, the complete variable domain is EPEVTQTPSHQVTQMGQEVILRCVPISNHLYFYWYRQILGQKVEFLVSFYNNEISEKSEIFDDQFSVERPDGSNFTLKIRSTKLEDSAMYFCASSKQDNEQFFGPGTRLTVL.

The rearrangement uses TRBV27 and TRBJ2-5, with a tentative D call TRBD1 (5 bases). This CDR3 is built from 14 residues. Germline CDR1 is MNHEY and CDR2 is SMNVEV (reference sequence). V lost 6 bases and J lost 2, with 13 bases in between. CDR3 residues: CASRATAIQETQYF. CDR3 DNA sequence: TGTGCCAGCAGAGCGACAGCAATTCAAGAGACCCAGTACTTC.

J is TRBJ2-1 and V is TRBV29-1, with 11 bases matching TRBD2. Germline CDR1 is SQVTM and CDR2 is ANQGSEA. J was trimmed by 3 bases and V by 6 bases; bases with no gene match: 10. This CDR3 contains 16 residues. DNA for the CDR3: TGCAGCGTACGACCCACTACTAGCGGGGGCTACAATGAGCAGTTCTTC. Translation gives CSVRPTTSGGYNEQFF.

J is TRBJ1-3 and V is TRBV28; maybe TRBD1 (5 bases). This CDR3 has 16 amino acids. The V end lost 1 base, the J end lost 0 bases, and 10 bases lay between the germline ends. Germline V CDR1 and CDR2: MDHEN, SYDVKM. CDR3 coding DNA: TGTGCCAGCAGTTTATCGGGACTTAGCTCTGGAAACACCATATATTTT. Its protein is CASSLSGLSSGNTIYF.

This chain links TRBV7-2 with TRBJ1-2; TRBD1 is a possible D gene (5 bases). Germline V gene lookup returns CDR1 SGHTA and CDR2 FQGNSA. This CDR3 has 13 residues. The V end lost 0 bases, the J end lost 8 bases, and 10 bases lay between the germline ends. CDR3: CASSLARGWGYTF. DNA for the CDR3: TGTGCCAGCAGCTTAGCAAGGGGATGGGGCTACACCTTC.